These 25 T cell receptor beta chains were sequenced from one sample in a study of blood T cells in healthy people across ages. Through a sample-barcoded 5' primer and a J-beta primer mix, a second PCR was run for roughly 6 to 11 cycles. TCRdb re-called the 5' RACE reads with MiXCR, one entry per CDR3 protein. Of approximately 900,000 distinct CDR3 sequences detected, almost 30% appear once; the ten largest clones hold roughly 10%. The same data also went into a second study, on T cells of mothers and their children.

The sequenced sample was blood. The receptors shown here come from a woman aged 35 to 49 in good health.

This clonotype has a count of ten or more. V and J are TRBV10-3 and TRBJ2-7; D is uncertain. Germline CDR1 and CDR2: ENHRY and SYGVKD. The CDR3 has 15 amino acids. Trimming took off 2 bases at V and 6 bases at J, with 17 bases between the two ends. The CDR3 reads CAISEVLRRPGEQYF. The DNA for the CDR3 is TGTGCCATCAGTGAGGTACTCCGGCGGCCTGGCGAGCAGTACTTC.

This clonotype was seen many times. The J gene is TRBJ2-7, the V gene TRBV5-1, with 8 nucleotides matching TRBD1. The germline V gene has CDR1 SGHRS and CDR2 YFSETQ. The CDR3 has 15 amino acids. V dropped 5 bases and J dropped 5; count of bases not matched to a gene: 12. The CDR3 is CASRAGQGGLDEQYF. CDR3 DNA: TGCGCCAGCAGGGCCGGACAGGGAGGTTTGGACGAGCAGTACTTC.

The chain has TRBV7-9 and TRBJ2-7, with a weak D call TRBD1 (5 bases). Trimming took off 3 bases at V and 0 bases at J, with 9 bases between the two ends. The CDR3 is 14 amino acids. Germline V lookup: CDR1 SEHNR, CDR2 FQNEAQ (reference sequence). As DNA, the CDR3 is TGTGCCAGCAGCTTGGACAAGAGCTCCTACGAGCAGTACTTC. Protein product: CASSLDKSSYEQYF.

In its sample, this clonotype was seen many times. V gene TRBV12-3 or TRBV12-4 combines with J gene TRBJ2-1; 10 bases are shared with TRBD2. This CDR3 has 14 residues. With 2 bases clipped from V and 6 bases from J, the junction kept 1 base outside the gene matches. For the CDR3, the DNA is TGTGCCAGCAGTTTACAGCGGGGGGGCAATGAGCAGTTCTTC. It encodes CASSLQRGGNEQFF.

This clonotype has a handful of counts. The chain links TRBV20-1 to TRBJ1-2; possible D gene TRBD1, 6 bases. Germline CDR1 is DFQATT and CDR2 is SNEGSKA (reference sequence). V gave up 0 bases and J gave up 0 bases, with 26 bases separating them. The CDR3 sequence is 20 residues long. In DNA, the CDR3 is TGCAGTGCTAGAGATTTAAGGGATCTACGAGGACAGAGAGCTAACTATGGCTACACCTTC. Residues: CSARDLRDLRGQRANYGYTF.

The CDR3 DNA is TGTGCCAGCAGGCGGACAGGGGGCGTCACTGAAGCTTTCTTT. Its translation is CASRRTGGVTEAFF. This sequence joins TRBV7-2 and TRBJ1-1; 11 bases are shared with TRBD1. The CDR3 is 14 amino acids. Germline CDR1 is SGHTA and CDR2 is FQGNSA. V lost 6 bases, J lost 4 bases, and 4 bases stayed unmatched.

This clonotype was seen at least ten times. The CDR3 is CSARELDRDSKNIQYF. CDR3 sequence (DNA): TGCAGTGCTAGAGAGCTGGACAGGGATTCCAAAAACATTCAGTACTTC. The chain recombines TRBV20-1 with TRBJ2-4; 8 bases line up with TRBD1. Losses at the gene ends were 0 bases for V and 2 bases for J; bases not matched to a gene: 6. Germline V gene lookup returns CDR1 DFQATT and CDR2 SNEGSKA (reference sequence). The CDR3 is 16 residues long.

V usage is TRBV7-9 and J usage is TRBJ2-1, with D unresolved. This CDR3 contains 15 residues. Between the trimmed V and J ends, which lost 5 bases and 0 bases, there was a span of 11 bases. Germline V gives CDR1 SEHNR, CDR2 FQNEAQ (reference sequence). CDR3 loop: CASSQDGFSYNEQFF. For the CDR3, the DNA is TGTGCCAGCAGCCAAGACGGGTTCTCCTACAATGAGCAGTTCTTC.

This clonotype occurred a few times. With a much larger clone just one base away, this may be a read error. The V gene is TRBV6-5, the J gene TRBJ2-7; 7 nucleotides line up with TRBD2. This CDR3 is 16 amino acids long. Germline V lookup: CDR1 MNHEY, CDR2 SVGAGI. The CDR3 DNA reads TGTGCCGGCAGTTACTCGGGCGGGGGAAGCTCCTACGAGCAGTACTTC. Translated: CAGSYSGGGSSYEQYF.

Only a few counts were recorded for this clonotype. The chain couples TRBV7-2 to TRBJ1-1; D might be TRBD1 (5 bases). This CDR3 contains 14 residues. Trimming removed 2 bases at V and 4 bases at J, with 11 bases between. Per germline, CDR1 SGHTA and CDR2 FQGNSA. CDR3 in amino acids: CASSLLGTSTEAFF. The DNA of the CDR3 is TGTGCCAGCAGCTTATTGGGGACGAGCACTGAAGCTTTCTTT.

As concerns this clonotype: Given a much more abundant clone one base away, this may be a read error. V is TRBV20-1 and J is TRBJ2-4, with a possible D match to TRBD2 (6 bases). The germline V and J ends were trimmed by 1 base and 13 bases, with 11 bases remaining between them. Germline V lookup: CDR1 DFQATT, CDR2 SNEGSKA (reference sequence). The CDR3 is 11 residues long. CDR3 in amino acids: CSARVGTEQYF. CDR3 bases: TGCAGTGCTAGAGTAGGGACTGAGCAGTACTTC.

This clonotype occurred many times. The chain recombines TRBV12-3 or TRBV12-4 with TRBJ2-1; D ambiguous. This CDR3 spans 13 amino acids. V was pared by 2 bases and J by 6 bases, with 8 bases between. The CDR3 region has the DNA TGTGCCAGCAGTTTACAACGGACCAATGAGCAGTTCTTC. Translating gives CASSLQRTNEQFF.

The rearrangement links TRBV12-3 or TRBV12-4 to TRBJ2-1; TRBD1 matches 12 bases. The junction had 7 bases not matched to a gene; V was cut back by 5 bases and J by 5 bases. This CDR3 comprises 16 residues. CDR3 DNA: TGTGCCAGCAGTCCAGGGACAGGGGGCGCCCACAATGAGCAGTTCTTC. It translates to CASSPGTGGAHNEQFF.

At least ten counts were recorded for this clonotype. This chain links TRBV12-3 or TRBV12-4 with TRBJ1-2; unclear D gene. The CDR3 is 12 residues long. V lost 7 bases to trimming and J lost 4 bases, with 10 bases between them. CDR3 DNA: TGTGCCAGCACCCTCCCGGGCTATGGCTACACCTTC. Amino acids: CASTLPGYGYTF.

This chain joins TRBV9 and TRBJ2-5; maybe TRBD1 (5 bases). From germline, CDR1 is SGDLS and CDR2 YYNGEE. The V end was cut by 4 bases, the J end by 11 bases, with 21 bases between. There are 14 residues in the CDR3. The CDR3 nucleotides are TGTGCCAGCAGCCTGGGCCTCCGTCAGGGTGAGCAGTACTTC. This encodes CASSLGLRQGEQYF. Looking up the rest from reference TRBV9 and TRBJ2-5 gives the full variable domain: DSGVTQTPKHLITATGQRVTLRCSPRSGDLSVYWYQQSLDQGLQFLIQYYNGEERAKGNILERFSAQQFPDLHSELNLSSLELGDSALYFCASSLGLRQGEQYFGPGTRLLVL.

As DNA, the CDR3 is TGCGCCAGCAGCCCCGACGGACAGGGGGGTATACAGCAGTACTTC. Translated, it gives CASSPDGQGGIQQYF. The chain joins TRBV5-1 to TRBJ2-7, with TRBD1 matching over 10 bases. The CDR3 extends over 15 amino acids. V lost 4 bases and J lost 8; bases outside the gene matches: 12. Germline V gives CDR1 SGHRS, CDR2 YFSETQ. The entire variable domain, with the rest obtained from reference TRBV5-1 and TRBJ2-7, is as follows: KAGVTQTPRYLIKTRGQQVTLSCSPISGHRSVSWYQQTPGQGLQFLFEYFSETQRNKGNFPGRFSGRQFSNSRSEMNVSTLELGDSALYLCASSPDGQGGIQQYFGPGTRLTVT.

This clonotype was counted a few times. The chain has TRBV7-3 and TRBJ2-3; 9 positions match TRBD1. The V segment lost 6 bases and the J segment 3 bases; nucleotides outside the gene matches: 7. The V gene's germline CDR1 is SGHTA and CDR2 FQGTGA. CDR3 size: 15 residues. The CDR3 nucleotides read TGTGCCAGCAGAGAACAGGGGGCAATGACAGATACGCAGTATTTT. Translated: CASREQGAMTDTQYF.

The V and J genes are TRBV10-3 and TRBJ1-5; D gene uncertain. V dropped 5 bases and J dropped 0 bases, with 8 bases sitting between them. CDR3 size: 14 residues. Germline V CDR1 and CDR2: ENHRY, SYGVKD. The CDR3 region is CAISPVGSNQPQHF. CDR3 nucleotides: TGTGCCATCAGTCCAGTGGGTAGCAATCAGCCCCAGCATTTT.

This clonotype was seen a few times. The chain carries TRBV28 and TRBJ1-5, with D maybe TRBD1 (6 bases). Trimming cost V 6 bases and J 7 bases, with 10 bases left between them. This CDR3 is 12 amino acids long. CDR1 and CDR2 from the germline V gene are MDHEN and SYDVKM. The CDR3 spells CASRQGAQPQHF. CDR3 nucleotide sequence: TGTGCCAGCAGACAGGGTGCGCAGCCCCAGCATTTT.

This clonotype was picked up many times. V and J are TRBV7-9 and TRBJ2-4; D may be TRBD2 (5 bases). The length of the CDR3 is 15 residues. V was cut by 4 bases and J by 8 bases, with 18 bases left in between. Germline V gene data show CDR1 as SEHNR and CDR2 as FQNEAQ (reference sequence). CDR3 nucleotide sequence: TGTGCCAGCAGCTATGAGTACGGGGAGTTCGACATTCAGTACTTC. Its translation: CASSYEYGEFDIQYF.

The gene calls are TRBV19 and TRBJ2-5; D is ambiguous. Trimming took off 4 bases at V and 1 base at J, with 7 bases between the two ends. The CDR3 contains 13 residues. Germline CDR1 and CDR2: LNHDA and SQIVND (reference sequence). CDR3 sequence reads: CASSRFIQETQYF. The DNA of the CDR3 is TGTGCCAGTAGTAGGTTCATCCAAGAGACCCAGTACTTC.

The V and J genes are TRBV20-1 and TRBJ1-1; D unresolved. The length of the CDR3 is 13 residues. CDR1 is DFQATT and CDR2 is SNEGSKA in the germline V gene (reference sequence). V was shortened by 0 bases and J by 2 bases, with 7 bases between the two germline ends. The CDR3 DNA reads TGCAGTGCTAGAGATCGAGCTAACACTGAAGCTTTCTTT. Translated: CSARDRANTEAFF.

This clonotype was counted ten times or more. The V call is TRBV12-3 or TRBV12-4, the J call TRBJ2-4, with D uncertain. The V end was cut by 3 bases, the J end by 2 bases, with 11 bases between. This CDR3 has 15 residues. Written as DNA, the CDR3 is TGTGCCAGCAGTTTTTTCGGGCAGACCAAAAACATTCAGTACTTC. Protein: CASSFFGQTKNIQYF.

As regards this clonotype: One junction end does not reproduce the germline sequence, and a read error may be involved. The V call is TRBV28, the J call TRBJ1-2, with a possible D match to TRBD1 (5 bases). The length of the CDR3 is 15 residues. From germline, CDR1 is MDHEN and CDR2 SYDVKM. CDR3 amino acids: CASSLWKQDPYGHTF. In DNA, the CDR3 is TGTGCCAGCAGTTTGTGGAAACAGGACCCCTATGGCCACACCTTC.

The chain employs TRBV7-2 and TRBJ2-1; 7 bases are a match to TRBD1. The CDR3 totals 15 residues. The germline CDR1 and CDR2 sequences are SGHTA and FQGNSA. The ends lost 0 bases at V and 5 bases at J; junction bases unmatched: 4. The DNA of the CDR3 is TGTGCCAGCAGCTTAGCTAGGGGGCGGGACAATGAGCAGTTCTTC. It yields the protein CASSLARGRDNEQFF.